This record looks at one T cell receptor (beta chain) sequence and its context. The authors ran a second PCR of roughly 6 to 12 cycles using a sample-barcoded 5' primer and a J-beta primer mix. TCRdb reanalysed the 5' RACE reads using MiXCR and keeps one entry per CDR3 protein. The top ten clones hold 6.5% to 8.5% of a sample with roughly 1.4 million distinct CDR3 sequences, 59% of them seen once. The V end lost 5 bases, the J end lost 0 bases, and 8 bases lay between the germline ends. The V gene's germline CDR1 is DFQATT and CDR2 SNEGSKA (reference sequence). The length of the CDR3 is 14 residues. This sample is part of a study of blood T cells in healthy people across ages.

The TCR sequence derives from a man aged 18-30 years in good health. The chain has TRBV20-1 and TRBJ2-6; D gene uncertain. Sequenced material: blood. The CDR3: CSAPKASGANVLTF. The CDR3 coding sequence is TGCAGTGCTCCAAAAGCCTCTGGGGCCAACGTCCTGACTTTC.